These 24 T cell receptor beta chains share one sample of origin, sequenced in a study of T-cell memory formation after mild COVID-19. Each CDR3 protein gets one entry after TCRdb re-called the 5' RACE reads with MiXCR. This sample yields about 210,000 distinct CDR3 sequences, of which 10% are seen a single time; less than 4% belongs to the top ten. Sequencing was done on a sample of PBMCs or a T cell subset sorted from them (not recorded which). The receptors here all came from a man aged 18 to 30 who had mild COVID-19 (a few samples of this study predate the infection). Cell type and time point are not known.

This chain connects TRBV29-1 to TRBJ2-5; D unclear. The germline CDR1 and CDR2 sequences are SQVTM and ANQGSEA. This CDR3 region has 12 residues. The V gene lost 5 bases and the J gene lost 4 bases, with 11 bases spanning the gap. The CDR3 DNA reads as TGCAGCGTTTCTTACCCTGGAGAGACCCAGTACTTC. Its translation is CSVSYPGETQYF.

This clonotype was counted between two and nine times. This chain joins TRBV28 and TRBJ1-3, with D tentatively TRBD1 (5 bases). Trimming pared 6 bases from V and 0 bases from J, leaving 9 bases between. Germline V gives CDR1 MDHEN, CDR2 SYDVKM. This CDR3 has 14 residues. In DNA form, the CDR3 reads TGTGCCAGCAGACAGGACCTCTCTGGAAACACCATATATTTT. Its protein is CASRQDLSGNTIYF.

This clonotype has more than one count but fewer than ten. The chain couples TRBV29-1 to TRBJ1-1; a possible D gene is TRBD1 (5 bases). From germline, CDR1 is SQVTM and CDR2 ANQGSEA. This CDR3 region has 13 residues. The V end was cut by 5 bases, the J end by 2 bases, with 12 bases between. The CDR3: CSVWDGENTEAFF. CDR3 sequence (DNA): TGCAGCGTTTGGGACGGCGAAAACACTGAAGCTTTCTTT.

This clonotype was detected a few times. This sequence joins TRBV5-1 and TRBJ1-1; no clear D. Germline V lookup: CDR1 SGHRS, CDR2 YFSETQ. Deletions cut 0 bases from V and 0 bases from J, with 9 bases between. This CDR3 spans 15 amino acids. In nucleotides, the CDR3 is TGCGCCAGCAGCTTGGTAGGGAACTTGAACACTGAAGCTTTCTTT. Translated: CASSLVGNLNTEAFF.

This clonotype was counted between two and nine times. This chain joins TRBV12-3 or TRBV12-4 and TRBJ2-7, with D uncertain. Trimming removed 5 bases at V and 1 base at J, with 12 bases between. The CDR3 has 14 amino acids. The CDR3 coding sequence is TGTGCCAGCAGTCTCCGGTTAAATTCCTACGAGCAGTACTTC. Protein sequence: CASSLRLNSYEQYF.

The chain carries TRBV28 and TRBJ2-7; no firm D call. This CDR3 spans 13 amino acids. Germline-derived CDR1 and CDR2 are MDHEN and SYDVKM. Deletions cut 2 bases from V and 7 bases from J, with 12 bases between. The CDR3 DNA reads TGTGCCAGCAGTTTAGGATGGAAGAATGAGCAGTACGTC. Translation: CASSLGWKNEQYV.

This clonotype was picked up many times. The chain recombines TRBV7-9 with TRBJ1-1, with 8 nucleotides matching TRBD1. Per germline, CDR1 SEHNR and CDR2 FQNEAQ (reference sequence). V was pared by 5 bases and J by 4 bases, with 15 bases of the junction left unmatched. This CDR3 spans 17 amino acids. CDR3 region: CASSPTWTGKESTEAFF. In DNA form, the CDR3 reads TGTGCCAGCAGCCCCACCTGGACAGGGAAGGAGAGCACTGAAGCTTTCTTT.

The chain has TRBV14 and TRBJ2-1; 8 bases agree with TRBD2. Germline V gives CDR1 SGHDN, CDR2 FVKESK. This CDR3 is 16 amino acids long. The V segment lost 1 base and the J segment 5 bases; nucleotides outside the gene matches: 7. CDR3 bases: TGTGCCAGCAGCCAAGGGACGGGGGGGCTTGACAATGAGCAGTTCTTC. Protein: CASSQGTGGLDNEQFF.

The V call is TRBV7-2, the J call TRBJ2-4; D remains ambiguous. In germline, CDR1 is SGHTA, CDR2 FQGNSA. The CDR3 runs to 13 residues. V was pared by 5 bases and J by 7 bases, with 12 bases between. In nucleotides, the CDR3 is TGTGCCAGCAGCGCCCAGGCTAGGAACATTCAGTACTTC. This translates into CASSAQARNIQYF.

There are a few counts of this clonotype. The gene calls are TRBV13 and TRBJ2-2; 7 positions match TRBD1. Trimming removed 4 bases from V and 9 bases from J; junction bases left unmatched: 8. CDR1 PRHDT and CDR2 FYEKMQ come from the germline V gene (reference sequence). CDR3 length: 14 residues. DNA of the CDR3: TGTGCCAGCAGCTCGACACAGGGGAGCCGGGAGCTGTTTTTT. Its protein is CASSSTQGSRELFF.

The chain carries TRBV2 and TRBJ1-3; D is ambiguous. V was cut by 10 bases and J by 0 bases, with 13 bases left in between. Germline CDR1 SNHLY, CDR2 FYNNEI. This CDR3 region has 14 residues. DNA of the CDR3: TGTGCCACCAAGGCGGATGCCTCTGGAAACACCATATATTTT. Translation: CATKADASGNTIYF.

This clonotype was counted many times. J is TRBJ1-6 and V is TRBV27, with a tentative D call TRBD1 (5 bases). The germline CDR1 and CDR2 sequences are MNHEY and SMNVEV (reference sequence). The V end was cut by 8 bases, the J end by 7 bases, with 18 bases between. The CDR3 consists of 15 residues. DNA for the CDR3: TGTGCCAGCCTTCCGTCATGGGGCGGGAATTCACCCCTCCACTTT. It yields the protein CASLPSWGGNSPLHF.

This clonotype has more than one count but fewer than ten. CDR3 sequence (DNA): TGTGCCAGCTCGGGTCCCCTAGCAACTAATGAAAAACTGTTTTTT. As protein: CASSGPLATNEKLFF. The rearrangement uses TRBV6-6 and TRBJ1-4; D gene uncertain. V dropped 8 bases and J dropped 0 bases, with 13 bases sitting between them. Germline V lookup: CDR1 MNHNY, CDR2 SVGAGI (reference sequence). This CDR3 has 15 amino acids.

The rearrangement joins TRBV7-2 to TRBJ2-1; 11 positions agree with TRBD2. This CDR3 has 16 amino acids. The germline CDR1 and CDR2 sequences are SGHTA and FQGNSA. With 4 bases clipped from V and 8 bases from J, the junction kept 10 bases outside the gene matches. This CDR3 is CASSSHVSGGADEQFF. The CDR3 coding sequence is TGTGCCAGCAGCTCACATGTTAGCGGGGGGGCGGATGAGCAGTTCTTC.

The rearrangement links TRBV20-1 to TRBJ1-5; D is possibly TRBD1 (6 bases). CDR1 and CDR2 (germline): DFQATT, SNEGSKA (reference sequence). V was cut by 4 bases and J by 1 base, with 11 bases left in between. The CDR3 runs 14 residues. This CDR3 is CSAKGGHSNQPQHF. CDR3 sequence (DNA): TGCAGTGCTAAGGGGGGACACAGCAATCAGCCCCAGCATTTT.

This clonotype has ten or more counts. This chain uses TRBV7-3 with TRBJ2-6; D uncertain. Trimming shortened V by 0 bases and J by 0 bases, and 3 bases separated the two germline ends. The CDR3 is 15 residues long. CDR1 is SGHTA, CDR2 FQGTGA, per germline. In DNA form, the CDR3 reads TGTGCCAGCAGCTTAACTTTCTCTGGGGCCAACGTCCTGACTTTC. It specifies CASSLTFSGANVLTF.

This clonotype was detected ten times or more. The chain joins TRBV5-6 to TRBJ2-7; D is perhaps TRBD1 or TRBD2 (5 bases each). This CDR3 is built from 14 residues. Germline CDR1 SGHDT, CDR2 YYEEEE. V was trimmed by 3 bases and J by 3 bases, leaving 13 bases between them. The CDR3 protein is CASSSSGTDYEQYV. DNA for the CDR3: TGTGCCAGCAGCTCTTCCGGGACCGACTACGAGCAGTACGTC.

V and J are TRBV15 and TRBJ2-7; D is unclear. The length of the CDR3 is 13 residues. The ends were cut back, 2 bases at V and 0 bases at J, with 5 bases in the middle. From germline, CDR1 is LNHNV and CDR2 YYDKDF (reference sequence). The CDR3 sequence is CATSRQISYEQYV. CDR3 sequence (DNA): TGTGCCACCAGCAGACAGATCTCCTACGAGCAGTACGTC.

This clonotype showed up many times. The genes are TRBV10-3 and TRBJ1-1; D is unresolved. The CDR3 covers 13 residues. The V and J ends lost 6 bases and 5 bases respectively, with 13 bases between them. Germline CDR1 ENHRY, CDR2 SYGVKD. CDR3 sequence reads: CAISLLGWTEAFF. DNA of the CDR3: TGTGCCATCAGCCTGCTCGGATGGACTGAAGCTTTCTTT.

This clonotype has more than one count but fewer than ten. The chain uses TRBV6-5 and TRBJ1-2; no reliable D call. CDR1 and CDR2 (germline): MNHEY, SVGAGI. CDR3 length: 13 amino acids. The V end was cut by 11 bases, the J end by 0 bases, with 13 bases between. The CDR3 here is CAAGNGPNYGYTF. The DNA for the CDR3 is TGTGCCGCCGGAAACGGACCTAACTATGGCTACACCTTC.

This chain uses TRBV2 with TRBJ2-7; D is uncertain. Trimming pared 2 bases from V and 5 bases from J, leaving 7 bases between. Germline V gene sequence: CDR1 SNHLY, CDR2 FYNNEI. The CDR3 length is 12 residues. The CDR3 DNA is TGTGCCAGCAGTGAACAGATCCACGAGCAGTACTTC. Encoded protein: CASSEQIHEQYF. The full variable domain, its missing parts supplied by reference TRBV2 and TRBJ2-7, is EPEVTQTPSHQVTQMGQEVILRCVPISNHLYFYWYRQILGQKVEFLVSFYNNEISEKSEIFDDQFSVERPDGSNFTLKIRSTKLEDSAMYFCASSEQIHEQYFGPGTRLTVT.

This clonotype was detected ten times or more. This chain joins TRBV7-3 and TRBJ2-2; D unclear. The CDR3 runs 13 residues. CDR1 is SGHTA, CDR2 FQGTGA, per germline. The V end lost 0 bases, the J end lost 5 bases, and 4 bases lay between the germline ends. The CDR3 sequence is CASSLTRTGELFF. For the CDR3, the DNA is TGTGCCAGCAGCTTAACCCGAACCGGGGAGCTGTTTTTT.

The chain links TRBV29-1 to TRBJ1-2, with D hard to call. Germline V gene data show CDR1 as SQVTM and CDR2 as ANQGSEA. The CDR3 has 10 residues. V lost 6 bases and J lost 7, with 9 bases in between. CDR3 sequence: CSVEGFGYTF. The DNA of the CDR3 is TGCAGCGTGGAGGGATTTGGCTACACCTTC.

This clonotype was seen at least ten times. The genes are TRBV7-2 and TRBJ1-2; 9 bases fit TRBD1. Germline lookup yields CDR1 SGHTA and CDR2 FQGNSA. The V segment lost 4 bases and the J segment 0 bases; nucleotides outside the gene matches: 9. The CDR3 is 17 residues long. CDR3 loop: CASSSRQGVGSNYGYTF. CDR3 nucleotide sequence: TGTGCCAGCAGCTCCCGACAGGGGGTAGGGTCTAACTATGGCTACACCTTC.